The clone carrying this T cell receptor beta chain was recorded at least ten times. Its matching antigen is unknown. This sample is part of a study of spatial heterogeneity in lung cancer. The time point is: sample taken at primary tumor resection. TCRdb processed the 5' RACE reads anew with MiXCR; each CDR3 protein has one entry. Here the sample spans 6,000 to 9,000 distinct CDR3 sequences, around 3.4% being singletons. J was trimmed by 7 bases and V by 6 bases; bases with no gene match: 5. The length of the CDR3 is 14 residues. Study-wide results and caveats: Expanded alpha and beta TCR counts within tumors tracked tumor mutation counts.

The source was lung tumor tissue, collected at surgery. The receptor was isolated from a male donor with early-stage non-small cell lung cancer. J is TRBJ1-6 and V is TRBV12-3 or TRBV12-4; 8 bases fit TRBD1. CDR3 region: CASSQGARNSPLHF. The CDR3 DNA reads as TGTGCCAGCAGCCAGGGGGCAAGGAATTCACCCCTCCACTTT.